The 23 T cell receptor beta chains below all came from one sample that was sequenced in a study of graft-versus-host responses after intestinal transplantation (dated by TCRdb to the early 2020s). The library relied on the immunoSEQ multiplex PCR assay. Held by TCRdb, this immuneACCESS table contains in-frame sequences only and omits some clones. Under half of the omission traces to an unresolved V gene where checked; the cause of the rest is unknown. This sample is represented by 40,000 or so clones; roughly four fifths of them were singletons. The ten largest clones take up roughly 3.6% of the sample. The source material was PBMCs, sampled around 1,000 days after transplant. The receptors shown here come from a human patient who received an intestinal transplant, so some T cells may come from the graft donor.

CDR3 DNA: TGTGCCAGCAGCTCTTTAGCGGGGGGGCTACCCCGAGAGCAGTACTTC. Translated: CASSSLAGGLPREQYF. The chain uses TRBV11-2 and TRBJ2-7; 11 bases are shared with TRBD2. The length of the CDR3 is 16 residues. J lost 7 bases, V lost 4 bases, and 12 bases had no gene match. Germline assignment: CDR1 SGHAT and CDR2 FQNNGV.

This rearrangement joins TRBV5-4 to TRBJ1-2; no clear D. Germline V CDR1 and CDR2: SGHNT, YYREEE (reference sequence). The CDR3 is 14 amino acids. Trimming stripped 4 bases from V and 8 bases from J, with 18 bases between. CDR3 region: CASSETGHPGGYTF. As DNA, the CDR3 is TGTGCCAGCAGCGAAACCGGGCACCCGGGGGGCTACACCTTC.

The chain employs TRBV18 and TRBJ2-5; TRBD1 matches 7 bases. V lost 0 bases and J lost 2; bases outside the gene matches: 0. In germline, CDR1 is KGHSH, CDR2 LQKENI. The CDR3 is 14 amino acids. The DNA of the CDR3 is TGTGCCAGCTCACCACCGGGACAGCAAGAGACCCAGTACTTC. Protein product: CASSPPGQQETQYF.

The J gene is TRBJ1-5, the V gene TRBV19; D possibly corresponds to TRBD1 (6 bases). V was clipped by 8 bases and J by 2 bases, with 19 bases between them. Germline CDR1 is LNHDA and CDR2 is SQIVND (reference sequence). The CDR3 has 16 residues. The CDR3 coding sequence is TGTGCCAGTTCTGGTGTGGGGACAAGGGGCAATCAGCCCCAGCATTTT. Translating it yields CASSGVGTRGNQPQHF.

CDR3 loop: CASNRQGGETGELFF. In DNA form, the CDR3 reads TGTGCCAGTAATAGACAGGGAGGAGAAACCGGGGAGCTGTTTTTT. The chain couples TRBV27 to TRBJ2-2; D possibly corresponds to TRBD1 (7 bases). The ends were cut back, 9 bases at V and 5 bases at J, with 19 bases in the middle. Germline CDR1 is MNHEY and CDR2 is SMNVEV (reference sequence). This CDR3 spans 15 amino acids.

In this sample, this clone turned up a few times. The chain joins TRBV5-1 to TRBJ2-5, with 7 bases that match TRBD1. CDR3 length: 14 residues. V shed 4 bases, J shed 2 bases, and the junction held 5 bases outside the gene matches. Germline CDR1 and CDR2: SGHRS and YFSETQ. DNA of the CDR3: TGCGCCAGCAGCGACAGGGTGGGTCAAGAGACCCAGTACTTC. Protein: CASSDRVGQETQYF.

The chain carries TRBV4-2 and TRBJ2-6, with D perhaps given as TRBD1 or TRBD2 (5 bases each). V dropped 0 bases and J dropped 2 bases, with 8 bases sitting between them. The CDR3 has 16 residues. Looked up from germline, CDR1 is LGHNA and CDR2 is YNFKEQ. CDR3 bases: TGTGCCAGCAGCCAAGAACTGGGGGCTGGGGCCAACGTCCTGACTTTC. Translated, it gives CASSQELGAGANVLTF.

CDR3: CAWSGGQGYNQPQHF. CDR3 DNA sequence: TGTGCCTGGAGTGGGGGACAGGGTTACAATCAGCCCCAGCATTTT. V usage is TRBV30 and J usage is TRBJ1-5, with TRBD1 matching over 9 bases. The ends lost 1 base at V and 3 bases at J; junction bases unmatched: 4. The CDR3 has 15 amino acids. CDR1 is GTSNPN, CDR2 SVGIG, per germline (reference sequence). The whole variable domain, remainder taken from reference TRBV30 and TRBJ1-5, is SQTIHQWPATLVQPVGSPLSLECTVEGTSNPNLYWYRQAAGRGLQLLFYSVGIGQISSEVPQNLSASRPQDRQFILSSKKLLLSDSGFYLCAWSGGQGYNQPQHFGDGTRLSIL.

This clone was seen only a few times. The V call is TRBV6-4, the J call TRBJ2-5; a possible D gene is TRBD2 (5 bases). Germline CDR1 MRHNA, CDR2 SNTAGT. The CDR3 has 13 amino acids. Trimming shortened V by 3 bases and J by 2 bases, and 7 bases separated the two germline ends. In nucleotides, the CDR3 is TGTGCCAGCAGTGAAGCGGCTCAAGAGACCCAGTACTTC. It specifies CASSEAAQETQYF.

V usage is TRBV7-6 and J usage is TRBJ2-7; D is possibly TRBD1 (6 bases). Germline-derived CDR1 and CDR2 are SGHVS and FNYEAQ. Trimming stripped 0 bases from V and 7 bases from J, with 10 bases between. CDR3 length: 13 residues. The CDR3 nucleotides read TGTGCCAGCAGCTTAGCAGGGGGTCATGAGCAGTACTTC. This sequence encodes CASSLAGGHEQYF.

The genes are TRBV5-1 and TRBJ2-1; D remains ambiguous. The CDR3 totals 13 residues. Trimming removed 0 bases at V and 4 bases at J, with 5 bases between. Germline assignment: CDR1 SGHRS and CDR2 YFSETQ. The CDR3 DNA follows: TGCGCCAGCAGCTTGGCACGGTACAATGAGCAGTTCTTC. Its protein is CASSLARYNEQFF.

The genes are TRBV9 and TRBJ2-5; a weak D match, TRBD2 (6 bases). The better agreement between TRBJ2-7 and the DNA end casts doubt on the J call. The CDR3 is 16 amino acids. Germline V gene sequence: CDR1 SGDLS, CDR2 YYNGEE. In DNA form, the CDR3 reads TGTGCCAGCAGTCCCCGCGGAGGGCGGGAAAGGTACGAGCAGTACTTC. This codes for CASSPRGGRERYEQYF.

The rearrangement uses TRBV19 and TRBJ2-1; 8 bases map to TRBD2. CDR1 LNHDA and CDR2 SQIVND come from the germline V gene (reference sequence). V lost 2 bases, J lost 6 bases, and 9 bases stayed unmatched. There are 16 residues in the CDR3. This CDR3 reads CASSIRGGGGPNEQFF. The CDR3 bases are TGTGCCAGTAGTATAAGGGGCGGCGGGGGGCCCAATGAGCAGTTCTTC.

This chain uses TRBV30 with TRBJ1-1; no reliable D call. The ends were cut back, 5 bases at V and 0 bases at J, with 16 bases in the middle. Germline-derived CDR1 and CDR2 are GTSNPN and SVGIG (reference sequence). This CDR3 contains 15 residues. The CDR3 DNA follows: TGTGCCTGGGTGCCTTTGGGCCACATGAACACTGAAGCTTTCTTT. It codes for CAWVPLGHMNTEAFF.

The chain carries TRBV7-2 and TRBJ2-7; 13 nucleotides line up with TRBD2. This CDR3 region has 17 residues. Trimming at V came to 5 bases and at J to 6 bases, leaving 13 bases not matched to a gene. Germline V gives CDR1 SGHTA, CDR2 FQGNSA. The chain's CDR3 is CASSRTSGSTGLAEQYF. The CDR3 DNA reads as TGTGCCAGCAGCCGGACTAGCGGGAGCACTGGCTTGGCCGAGCAGTACTTC. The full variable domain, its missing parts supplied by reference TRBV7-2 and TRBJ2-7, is GAGVSQSPSNKVTEKGKDVELRCDPISGHTALYWYRQSLGQGLEFLIYFQGNSAPDKSGLPSDRFSAERTGGSVSTLTIQRTQQEDSAVYLCASSRTSGSTGLAEQYFGPGTRLTVT.

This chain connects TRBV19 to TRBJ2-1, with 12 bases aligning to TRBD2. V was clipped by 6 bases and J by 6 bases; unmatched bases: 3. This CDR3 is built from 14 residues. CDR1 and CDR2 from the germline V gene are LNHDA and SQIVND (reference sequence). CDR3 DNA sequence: TGTGCCAGTAGCCCGGGACTAGCGGGCAATGAGCAGTTCTTC. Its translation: CASSPGLAGNEQFF.

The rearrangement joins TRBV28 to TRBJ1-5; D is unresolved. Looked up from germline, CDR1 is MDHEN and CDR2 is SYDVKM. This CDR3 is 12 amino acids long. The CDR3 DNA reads TGTGCAGGTGGTCAGCTCGGACAGCCCCAGCATTTT. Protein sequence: CAGGQLGQPQHF.

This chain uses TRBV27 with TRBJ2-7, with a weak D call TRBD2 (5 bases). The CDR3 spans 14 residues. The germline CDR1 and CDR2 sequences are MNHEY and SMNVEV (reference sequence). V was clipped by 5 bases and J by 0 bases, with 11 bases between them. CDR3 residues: CASSPERPSYEQYF. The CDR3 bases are TGTGCCAGCAGTCCTGAGCGGCCCTCCTACGAGCAGTACTTC.

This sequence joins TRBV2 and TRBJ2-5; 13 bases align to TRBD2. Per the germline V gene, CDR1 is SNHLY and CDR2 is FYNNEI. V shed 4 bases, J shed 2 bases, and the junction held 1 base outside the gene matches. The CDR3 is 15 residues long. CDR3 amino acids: CASSGLAGGQETQYF. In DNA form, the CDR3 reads TGTGCCAGCAGTGGACTAGCGGGGGGACAAGAGACCCAGTACTTC.

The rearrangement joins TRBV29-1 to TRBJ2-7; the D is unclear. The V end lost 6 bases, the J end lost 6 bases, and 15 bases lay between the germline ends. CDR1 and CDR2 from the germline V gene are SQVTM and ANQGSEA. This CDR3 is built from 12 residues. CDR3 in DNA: TGCAGCGTCAATACCTTGCCAGGCGAGCAGTACTTC. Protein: CSVNTLPGEQYF.

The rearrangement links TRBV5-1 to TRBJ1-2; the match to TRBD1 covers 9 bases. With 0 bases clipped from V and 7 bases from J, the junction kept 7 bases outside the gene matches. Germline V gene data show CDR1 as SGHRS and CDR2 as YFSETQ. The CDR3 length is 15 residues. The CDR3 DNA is TGCGCCAGCAGCTTGGCAGGGGGACAGGGATTTGGCTACACCTTC. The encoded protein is CASSLAGGQGFGYTF.

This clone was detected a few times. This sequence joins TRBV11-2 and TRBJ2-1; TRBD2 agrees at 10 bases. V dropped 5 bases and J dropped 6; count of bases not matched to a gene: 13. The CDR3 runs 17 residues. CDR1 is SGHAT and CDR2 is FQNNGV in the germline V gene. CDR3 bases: TGTGCCAGCAGCCAGACCCCCGGGACTAGCGTCTTCAATGAGCAGTTCTTC. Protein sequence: CASSQTPGTSVFNEQFF. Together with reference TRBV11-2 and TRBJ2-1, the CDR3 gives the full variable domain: EAGVAQSPRYKIIEKRQSVAFWCNPISGHATLYWYQQILGQGPKLLIQFQNNGVVDDSQLPKDRFSAERLKGVDSTLKIQPAKLEDSAVYLCASSQTPGTSVFNEQFFGPGTRLTVL.

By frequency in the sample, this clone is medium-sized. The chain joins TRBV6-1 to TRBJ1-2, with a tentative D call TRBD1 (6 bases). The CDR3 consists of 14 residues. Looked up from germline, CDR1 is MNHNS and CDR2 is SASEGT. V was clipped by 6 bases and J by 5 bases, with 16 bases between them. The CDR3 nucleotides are TGTGCCAGCAGAGAACAGGGAGGGGCTTATGGCTACACCTTC. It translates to CASREQGGAYGYTF.